The subject of this entry is one T cell receptor (beta chain). Its matching antigen is unknown. Isolated PBMCs totaled at least 6.5 million in each sample. The data stem from a study of blood T cells in healthy people across ages. The study's findings and limits: It was found that TCR beta diversity correlated strongly with the percentage of naive T cells.

Through a sample-barcoded 5' primer and a J-beta primer mix, a second PCR was run for roughly 7 to 11 cycles. With 12 random nucleotides, a template-switch adaptor tagged each individual cDNA molecule. In TCRdb, the 5' RACE reads were re-called with MiXCR into one record per CDR3 protein. The profile covers hundreds of thousands of distinct CDR3 sequences, with around 45% appearing a single time and around a third taken by the ten largest. Germline V gives CDR1 DFQATT, CDR2 SNEGSKA (reference sequence). The CDR3 loop spans 12 amino acids. V was trimmed by 6 bases and J by 2 bases, leaving 8 bases between them.

The sequence came from an older woman in good health. Sequenced material: blood. The J gene is TRBJ1-5, the V gene TRBV20-1, with D possibly TRBD1 on 5 matching bases. The CDR3 loop reads CSAVRGNQPQHF. CDR3 coding DNA: TGCAGTGCGGTCAGGGGCAATCAGCCCCAGCATTTT.